The 13 T cell receptor beta chains below all came from one sample that was sequenced in a study of human T cells and chemical hapten exposure (dated by TCRdb to about 2021). Receptor amplification or capture employed RACE. The sequencer listed for this sample is NextSeq 500. In TCRdb, the public reads were trimmed at Q25 with fastp and aligned with MiXCR, with productive beta chains retained. All rows with the same CDR3 protein become a single entry with the most common DNA and genes. The sample data list about 290,000 distinct CDR3 sequences, and roughly 7.4% of these were observed just once. Jointly, the top ten make up 0.9% to 1.5% of the sample. The time point tag for this specimen amounts to: pre-sensitization, week 0. Reading the label with the study, this specimen's treatment or condition is: therapeutic diphenylcyclopropenone sensitization with weekly scalp DPC. This specimen was whole blood, taken in connection with sensitization to the hapten diphenylcyclopropenone (DPC). These receptors all come from a man aged 18 to 35 with alopecia areata. Some clones in this sample may be carry-over from other donors' samples.

This clonotype was detected only a few times. The chain links TRBV11-2 to TRBJ2-1; D may be TRBD1 (6 bases). This CDR3 is 15 amino acids long. Germline CDR1 is SGHAT and CDR2 is FQNNGV. V lost 0 bases to trimming and J lost 2 bases, with 8 bases between them. This CDR3 is CASSLEGGPYNEQFF. CDR3 in DNA: TGTGCCAGCAGCTTAGAAGGGGGTCCCTACAATGAGCAGTTCTTC.

This clonotype was counted ten times or more. V usage is TRBV3-1 and J usage is TRBJ2-5; D is possibly TRBD1 or TRBD2 (5 bases each). V lost 5 bases and J 7 bases, leaving 29 bases between the germline ends. The CDR3 has 18 residues. The germline V gene encodes CDR1 LGHDT and CDR2 YNNKEL (reference sequence). Here the CDR3 DNA reads TGTGCCAGCAGCTCCGAGGGACCTTTAACCACCCAAGAGAGGACCCAGTACTTC. Protein: CASSSEGPLTTQERTQYF.

This clonotype was picked up a small number of times. The V call is TRBV27, the J call TRBJ1-2, with a weak D call TRBD1 (6 bases). The germline CDR1 and CDR2 sequences are MNHEY and SMNVEV (reference sequence). The CDR3 covers 14 residues. V gave up 5 bases and J gave up 5 bases, with 15 bases separating them. This CDR3 reads CASSQGTPLYGYTF. CDR3 nucleotides: TGTGCCAGCAGTCAGGGGACCCCTCTATATGGCTACACCTTC.

This clonotype was detected ten times or more. The V call is TRBV4-3, the J call TRBJ1-5, with D tentatively TRBD1 (6 bases). Germline lookup yields CDR1 LGHNA and CDR2 YSLEER. The V end lost 0 bases, the J end lost 6 bases, and 12 bases lay between the germline ends. CDR3 length: 15 amino acids. The CDR3 DNA reads as TGCGCCAGCAGCCAAGATTGGGACAATTCTCAGCCCCAGCATTTT. It specifies CASSQDWDNSQPQHF.

This clonotype turned up a few times. The chain joins TRBV7-2 to TRBJ1-5, with D perhaps TRBD1 (5 bases). The length of the CDR3 is 14 residues. Deletions cut 3 bases from V and 4 bases from J, with 10 bases between. Germline V lookup: CDR1 SGHTA, CDR2 FQGNSA. CDR3 DNA sequence: TGTGCCAGCAGCTTCAGGGCCGAGAATCAGCCCCAGCATTTT. Its translation is CASSFRAENQPQHF. The variable domain in full, completed from reference TRBV7-2 and TRBJ1-5, reads GAGVSQSPSNKVTEKGKDVELRCDPISGHTALYWYRQSLGQGLEFLIYFQGNSAPDKSGLPSDRFSAERTGGSVSTLTIQRTQQEDSAVYLCASSFRAENQPQHFGDGTRLSIL.

V is TRBV6-2 or TRBV6-3 and J is TRBJ2-3, with a tentative D call TRBD2 (5 bases). V dropped 7 bases and J dropped 3 bases, with 14 bases sitting between them. There are 14 residues in the CDR3. Germline CDR1 MNHEY, CDR2 SVGEGT. The chain's CDR3 is CASNPGILTDTQYF. CDR3 sequence (DNA): TGTGCCAGCAACCCGGGGATTTTGACAGATACGCAGTATTTT.

This clonotype was counted many times. The rearrangement uses TRBV9 and TRBJ2-7; 11 positions match TRBD2. The CDR3 is 16 residues long. Germline CDR1 SGDLS, CDR2 YYNGEE. Losses at the gene ends were 0 bases for V and 7 bases for J; bases not matched to a gene: 9. The CDR3 region is CASSVGLAGGVGEQYF. CDR3 nucleotides: TGTGCCAGCAGCGTAGGTCTAGCGGGGGGTGTAGGTGAGCAGTACTTC. The full variable domain, completed using reference TRBV9 and TRBJ2-7, is DSGVTQTPKHLITATGQRVTLRCSPRSGDLSVYWYQQSLDQGLQFLIQYYNGEERAKGNILERFSAQQFPDLHSELNLSSLELGDSALYFCASSVGLAGGVGEQYFGPGTRLTVT.

This clonotype has a handful of counts. The V gene is TRBV9, the J gene TRBJ2-5, with unresolved D. CDR3 length: 12 residues. Deletions cut 0 bases from V and 5 bases from J, with 5 bases between. The V gene's germline CDR1 is SGDLS and CDR2 YYNGEE. This CDR3 is CASSVVGETQYF. DNA of the CDR3: TGTGCCAGCAGCGTAGTAGGGGAGACCCAGTACTTC. The variable domain in full, completed from reference TRBV9 and TRBJ2-5, reads DSGVTQTPKHLITATGQRVTLRCSPRSGDLSVYWYQQSLDQGLQFLIQYYNGEERAKGNILERFSAQQFPDLHSELNLSSLELGDSALYFCASSVVGETQYFGPGTRLLVL.

This chain links TRBV6-2 or TRBV6-3 with TRBJ2-3; D call uncertain. This CDR3 is 13 amino acids long. Between the trimmed V and J ends, which lost 6 bases and 6 bases, there was a span of 13 bases. Germline V gives CDR1 MNHEY, CDR2 SVGEGT. CDR3 DNA: TGTGCCAGCAGCCCCTCGAAGGCGGATACGCAGTATTTT. Translated, it gives CASSPSKADTQYF.

The chain employs TRBV5-1 and TRBJ2-7; TRBD2 aligns across 11 bases. CDR1 and CDR2 from the germline V gene are SGHRS and YFSETQ. CDR3 size: 15 residues. V trimming: 4 bases; J trimming: 3 bases; junction bases outside the gene matches: 6. The CDR3 protein is CASSQLAGGIYEQYF. Written as DNA, the CDR3 is TGCGCCAGCAGCCAGCTAGCGGGGGGCATCTACGAGCAGTACTTC.

A few counts support this clonotype. This chain connects TRBV2 to TRBJ2-2; 12 positions agree with TRBD2. The CDR3 has 15 residues. Germline lookup yields CDR1 SNHLY and CDR2 FYNNEI. With V trimmed by 6 bases and J by 2 bases, 1 base remained unmatched. CDR3 nucleotide sequence: TGTGCCAGCAGACTAGCGGGGGGTAACACCGGGGAGCTGTTTTTT. It codes for CASRLAGGNTGELFF.

This clonotype turned up a few times. The chain joins TRBV18 to TRBJ2-7; D might be TRBD1 (6 bases). Trimming removed 3 bases at V and 3 bases at J, with 12 bases between. The germline V gene encodes CDR1 KGHSH and CDR2 LQKENI. This CDR3 spans 14 amino acids. The CDR3 sequence is CASSPKGHIYEQYF. CDR3 sequence (DNA): TGTGCCAGCTCACCGAAGGGACACATCTACGAGCAGTACTTC.

Notes on this clonotype: A much larger clone sits a single nucleotide away, making a read error possible. V is TRBV2 and J is TRBJ1-6; D may be TRBD1 (5 bases). The germline V and J ends were trimmed by 3 bases and 9 bases, with 12 bases remaining between them. This CDR3 is built from 14 residues. Germline CDR1 and CDR2: SNHLY and FYNNEI. The chain's CDR3 is CASSDRVWISPLHF. The CDR3 bases are TGTGCCAGCAGTGACAGGGTCTGGATTTCACCCCTCCACTTT.